The 27 T cell receptor beta chains below come from one sample, sequenced in a study of shared clonotypes between healthy human individuals. Naive CD8 populations comprised CD45RO-negative cells positively selected for CCR7, excluding terminally differentiated effector memory CD45RA+ cells. TCRdb keeps only in-frame clones here, not all; method: immunoSEQ multiplex PCR. Of more than 2 million clones in the sample, around 93% are singletons; the top ten hold under 2%. Sequencing was done on a sample of naive CD8+ T cells from PBMCs. The source is a man between 18 and 29 years old in good health. Some clones in this sample may be carry-over from other donors' samples.

CDR3 loop: CASSLVISDTQYF. The DNA for the CDR3 is TGTGCCAGTAGCCTCGTAATTAGTGATACGCAGTATTTT. This rearrangement joins TRBV19 to TRBJ2-3; D gene ambiguous. Per germline, CDR1 LNHDA and CDR2 SQIVND (reference sequence). The CDR3 has 13 residues. V gave up 6 bases and J gave up 6 bases, with 13 bases separating them.

J is TRBJ1-4 and V is TRBV16; no clear D. The CDR3 runs 16 residues. With 0 bases removed from V and 7 bases from J, the gap between germline ends came to 15 bases. In germline, CDR1 is KGHSY, CDR2 FQNENV. Here the CDR3 DNA reads TGTGCCAGCAGCCAATCGATTGCCGGCTTGGGTGAAAAACTGTTTTTT. Its translation: CASSQSIAGLGEKLFF.

The chain carries TRBV7-9 and TRBJ2-2, with D tentatively TRBD1 or TRBD2 (5 bases each). In germline, CDR1 is SEHNR, CDR2 FQNEAQ (reference sequence). CDR3 length: 16 residues. V lost 7 bases and J lost 1, with 16 bases in between. CDR3 amino acids: CASIFSGTKNTGELFF. The CDR3 DNA reads TGTGCCAGCATTTTCTCCGGGACCAAGAACACCGGGGAGCTGTTTTTT.

As regards this clone: This sample also contains other DNA sequences that code for the same CDR3. The rearrangement joins TRBV27 to TRBJ1-2; D gene unclear. V shed 6 bases and J shed 1 base, with 9 bases lying between them. The CDR3 is 13 amino acids. Germline V gene data show CDR1 as MNHEY and CDR2 as SMNVEV (reference sequence). CDR3 DNA: TGTGCCAGCAGCCCAACAGTTAACTATGGCTACACCTTC. Translated: CASSPTVNYGYTF.

The chain employs TRBV7-6 and TRBJ2-7; D remains unclear. Germline lookup yields CDR1 SGHVS and CDR2 FNYEAQ. V shed 4 bases and J shed 5 bases, with 12 bases lying between them. This CDR3 comprises 13 residues. The CDR3 nucleotides read TGTGCCAGCAGCTCCGCTACTATCGACGAGCAGTACTTC. Translation gives CASSSATIDEQYF. The whole variable domain, remainder taken from reference TRBV7-6 and TRBJ2-7, is GAGVSQSPRYKVTKRGQDVALRCDPISGHVSLYWYRQALGQGPEFLTYFNYEAQQDKSGLPNDRFSAERPEGSISTLTIQRTEQRDSAMYRCASSSATIDEQYFGPGTRLTVT.

The sample holds one count of this clone. The CDR3 bases are TGTGCCAGCAGTTACAGGGAAGGCTATAGCAATCAGCCCCAGCATTTT. It codes for CASSYREGYSNQPQHF. The chain is built from TRBV28 and TRBJ1-5; perhaps TRBD1 as D (6 bases). This CDR3 comprises 16 residues. The germline V gene has CDR1 MDHEN and CDR2 SYDVKM. V dropped 4 bases and J dropped 0 bases, with 13 bases sitting between them.

The gene calls are TRBV25-1 and TRBJ2-7, with a tentative D call TRBD2 (6 bases). This CDR3 has 14 residues. The V end was cut by 3 bases, the J end by 4 bases, with 13 bases between. Germline loops: CDR1 MGHDK, CDR2 SYGVNS. The CDR3 coding sequence is TGTGCCAGCAGTGATCCGGGACTCACTTACGAGCAGTACTTC. Translating gives CASSDPGLTYEQYF.

The rearrangement uses TRBV19 and TRBJ2-1, with D tentatively TRBD2 (6 bases). Looked up from germline, CDR1 is LNHDA and CDR2 is SQIVND (reference sequence). The V and J ends lost 5 bases and 12 bases respectively, with 17 bases between them. The CDR3 is 13 residues long. The CDR3 sequence: CASSYGRGWAQFF. The CDR3 DNA is TGTGCCAGTAGTTATGGACGGGGGTGGGCGCAGTTCTTC.

The V and J genes are TRBV27 and TRBJ2-1, with 14 positions matching TRBD2. Germline CDR1 MNHEY, CDR2 SMNVEV (reference sequence). CDR3 size: 19 residues. J lost 2 bases, V lost 5 bases, and 11 bases had no gene match. CDR3 in DNA: TGTGCCAGCAGTCCATCAGGACTAGCGGGAGGTTGGGCCTACAATGAGCAGTTCTTC. Translated: CASSPSGLAGGWAYNEQFF.

J is TRBJ2-7 and V is TRBV9, with a tentative D call TRBD1 (5 bases). This CDR3 comprises 15 residues. Germline V gene sequence: CDR1 SGDLS, CDR2 YYNGEE. Trimming pared 4 bases from V and 0 bases from J, leaving 14 bases between. The CDR3 DNA reads TGTGCCAGCAGCACAGGACACCTAAACTCCTACGAGCAGTACTTC. Translation: CASSTGHLNSYEQYF.

V is TRBV9 and J is TRBJ2-2, with D possibly being TRBD2 (6 bases). Between the trimmed V and J ends, which lost 4 bases and 6 bases, there was a span of 22 bases. Germline CDR1 is SGDLS and CDR2 is YYNGEE. This CDR3 has 17 residues. The DNA of the CDR3 is TGTGCCAGCAGCCCCCGGGAGCCCTTGGGACTTTCCGGGGAGCTGTTTTTT. Protein sequence: CASSPREPLGLSGELFF. The full variable domain, with the rest looked up from reference TRBV9 and TRBJ2-2, is DSGVTQTPKHLITATGQRVTLRCSPRSGDLSVYWYQQSLDQGLQFLIQYYNGEERAKGNILERFSAQQFPDLHSELNLSSLELGDSALYFCASSPREPLGLSGELFFGEGSRLTVL.

The chain has TRBV4-2 and TRBJ2-2; D perhaps matches TRBD2 (6 bases). Trimming shortened V by 6 bases and J by 0 bases, and 11 bases separated the two germline ends. Per the germline V gene, CDR1 is LGHNA and CDR2 is YNFKEQ. The CDR3 is 15 residues long. The CDR3 DNA sequence: TGTGCCAGCAGTCAGCGGGTCACGAACACCGGGGAGCTGTTTTTT. It is translated as CASSQRVTNTGELFF.

In DNA form, the CDR3 reads TGTGCCAGCAGGTCCGGGCCTAGGGATGGCTACACCTTC. It translates to CASRSGPRDGYTF. V gene TRBV7-9 combines with J gene TRBJ1-2; no clear D. Germline V gene lookup returns CDR1 SEHNR and CDR2 FQNEAQ (reference sequence). The CDR3 runs 13 residues. The germline V and J ends were trimmed by 6 bases and 6 bases, with 14 bases remaining between them.

This clone was detected once. The chain has TRBV5-6 and TRBJ2-6; D might be TRBD1 (6 bases). The CDR3 extends over 17 amino acids. V lost 0 bases to trimming and J lost 4 bases, with 14 bases between them. CDR1 and CDR2 (germline): SGHDT, YYEEEE. CDR3: CASSLVYRDPGANVLTF. The CDR3 DNA is TGTGCCAGCAGCTTGGTATACAGGGACCCCGGGGCCAACGTCCTGACTTTC.

The chain has TRBV7-8 and TRBJ2-1; 13 bases match TRBD2. J was trimmed by 10 bases and V by 2 bases; bases with no gene match: 8. The germline CDR1 and CDR2 sequences are SGHVS and FQNEAQ. The CDR3 contains 16 residues. The CDR3 nucleotides read TGTGCCAGCAGCTTACAACTAGCGGGAGGGCCTTCCGAGCAGTTCTTC. Translated: CASSLQLAGGPSEQFF. Full variable domain (remainder filled in from reference TRBV7-8 and TRBJ2-1): GAGVSQSPRYKVAKRGQDVALRCDPISGHVSLFWYQQALGQGPEFLTYFQNEAQLDKSGLPSDRFFAERPEGSVSTLKIQRTQQEDSAVYLCASSLQLAGGPSEQFFGPGTRLTVL.

The chain links TRBV7-3 to TRBJ1-1; D is unresolved. The CDR3 totals 14 residues. The V gene's germline CDR1 is SGHTA and CDR2 FQGTGA. The germline V and J ends were trimmed by 2 bases and 3 bases, with 10 bases remaining between them. CDR3 sequence (DNA): TGTGCCAGCAGCTTAGGGATCGGGGACACTGAAGCTTTCTTT. It is translated as CASSLGIGDTEAFF.

This chain uses TRBV6-5 with TRBJ1-2; D remains unclear. Germline assignment: CDR1 MNHEY and CDR2 SVGAGI. V was pared by 7 bases and J by 7 bases, with 19 bases between. The CDR3 spans 14 residues. In DNA form, the CDR3 reads TGTGCCAGCACCCTCGATCCCCGGAAGGCTGGCTACACCTTC. This sequence encodes CASTLDPRKAGYTF.

This clone occurred once. The chain carries TRBV15 and TRBJ2-7, with 8 bases that match TRBD1. Trimming took 8 bases from V and 0 from J; bases not matched to a gene: 3. CDR1 LNHNV and CDR2 YYDKDF come from the germline V gene (reference sequence). The CDR3 loop spans 13 amino acids. CDR3 loop: CATRTGYSYEQYF. The CDR3 nucleotides are TGTGCCACCCGGACAGGGTACTCCTACGAGCAGTACTTC.

The chain links TRBV4-1 to TRBJ2-1, with TRBD2 matching over 14 bases. This CDR3 spans 16 amino acids. Germline V gene data show CDR1 as MGHRA and CDR2 as YSYEKL. V was clipped by 2 bases and J by 4 bases; unmatched bases: 1. CDR3 sequence (DNA): TGCGCCAGCAGCCAACGACTAGCGGGAGGGTACAATGAGCAGTTCTTC. It yields the protein CASSQRLAGGYNEQFF.

The rearrangement uses TRBV27 and TRBJ2-7; 7 nucleotides line up with TRBD2. V was clipped by 5 bases and J by 2 bases; unmatched bases: 15. Germline CDR1 is MNHEY and CDR2 is SMNVEV (reference sequence). This CDR3 has 17 residues. CDR3 in amino acids: CASSPKAPGLLTYEQYF. CDR3 DNA sequence: TGTGCCAGCAGTCCGAAAGCCCCGGGACTACTAACCTACGAGCAGTACTTC.

The chain combines TRBV5-6 with TRBJ2-7; 7 nucleotides line up with TRBD2. Germline V gene sequence: CDR1 SGHDT, CDR2 YYEEEE. V shed 6 bases, J shed 4 bases, and the junction held 10 bases outside the gene matches. CDR3 size: 14 residues. This chain's CDR3 is CASTLGGSGYEQYF. CDR3 in DNA: TGTGCCAGCACCCTGGGAGGTAGCGGGTACGAGCAGTACTTC.

The chain links TRBV9 to TRBJ2-1; D might be TRBD2 (5 bases). With 3 bases removed from V and 8 bases from J, the gap between germline ends came to 18 bases. Germline V gene sequence: CDR1 SGDLS, CDR2 YYNGEE. CDR3 size: 15 residues. In DNA, the CDR3 is TGTGCCAGCAGCGCGAGCGGTAGCGTCTTGGATGAGCAGTTCTTC. The encoded protein is CASSASGSVLDEQFF.

V and J are TRBV10-3 and TRBJ2-7; 7 bases agree with TRBD1. The CDR3 is made up of 15 amino acids. V lost 4 bases, J lost 2 bases, and 8 bases stayed unmatched. The germline gives CDR1 ENHRY, CDR2 SYGVKD. Here the CDR3 reads CAISVAGTAAYEQYF. CDR3 sequence (DNA): TGTGCCATCAGTGTAGCCGGGACAGCAGCCTACGAGCAGTACTTC.

This clone appeared a single time. The chain combines TRBV9 with TRBJ1-2; possible D gene TRBD1, 6 bases. V dropped 0 bases and J dropped 4 bases, with 16 bases sitting between them. The CDR3 length is 16 residues. CDR1 is SGDLS, CDR2 YYNGEE, per germline. In DNA form, the CDR3 reads TGTGCCAGCAGCGTAGCTGGGACACTCACAGCCTATGGCTACACCTTC. This codes for CASSVAGTLTAYGYTF.

This chain's CDR3 is CASSEDRVHEQYF. The CDR3 DNA sequence: TGTGCCAGCAGCGAGGACAGGGTTCACGAGCAGTACTTC. The chain employs TRBV28 and TRBJ2-7, with 8 bases lining up with TRBD1. The germline V gene encodes CDR1 MDHEN and CDR2 SYDVKM. The CDR3 covers 13 residues. V gave up 6 bases and J gave up 5 bases; unmatched junction bases: 6.

This chain joins TRBV30 and TRBJ2-7; 9 nucleotides align to TRBD1. V shed 2 bases, J shed 4 bases, and the junction held 6 bases outside the gene matches. The germline CDR1 and CDR2 sequences are GTSNPN and SVGIG (reference sequence). This CDR3 has 14 residues. The chain's CDR3 is CAWSLGTGWYEQYF. The CDR3 DNA reads as TGTGCCTGGAGTTTAGGGACAGGGTGGTACGAGCAGTACTTC.

This rearrangement joins TRBV7-3 to TRBJ2-1; 9 bases agree with TRBD1. The germline CDR1 and CDR2 sequences are SGHTA and FQGTGA. The CDR3 covers 14 residues. Germline trimming cut 8 bases from V and 6 bases from J; bases unmatched to any gene: 8. CDR3 sequence (DNA): TGTGCCAGCGGAGCTGGGGACAGGGCCAATGAGCAGTTCTTC. Protein sequence: CASGAGDRANEQFF.